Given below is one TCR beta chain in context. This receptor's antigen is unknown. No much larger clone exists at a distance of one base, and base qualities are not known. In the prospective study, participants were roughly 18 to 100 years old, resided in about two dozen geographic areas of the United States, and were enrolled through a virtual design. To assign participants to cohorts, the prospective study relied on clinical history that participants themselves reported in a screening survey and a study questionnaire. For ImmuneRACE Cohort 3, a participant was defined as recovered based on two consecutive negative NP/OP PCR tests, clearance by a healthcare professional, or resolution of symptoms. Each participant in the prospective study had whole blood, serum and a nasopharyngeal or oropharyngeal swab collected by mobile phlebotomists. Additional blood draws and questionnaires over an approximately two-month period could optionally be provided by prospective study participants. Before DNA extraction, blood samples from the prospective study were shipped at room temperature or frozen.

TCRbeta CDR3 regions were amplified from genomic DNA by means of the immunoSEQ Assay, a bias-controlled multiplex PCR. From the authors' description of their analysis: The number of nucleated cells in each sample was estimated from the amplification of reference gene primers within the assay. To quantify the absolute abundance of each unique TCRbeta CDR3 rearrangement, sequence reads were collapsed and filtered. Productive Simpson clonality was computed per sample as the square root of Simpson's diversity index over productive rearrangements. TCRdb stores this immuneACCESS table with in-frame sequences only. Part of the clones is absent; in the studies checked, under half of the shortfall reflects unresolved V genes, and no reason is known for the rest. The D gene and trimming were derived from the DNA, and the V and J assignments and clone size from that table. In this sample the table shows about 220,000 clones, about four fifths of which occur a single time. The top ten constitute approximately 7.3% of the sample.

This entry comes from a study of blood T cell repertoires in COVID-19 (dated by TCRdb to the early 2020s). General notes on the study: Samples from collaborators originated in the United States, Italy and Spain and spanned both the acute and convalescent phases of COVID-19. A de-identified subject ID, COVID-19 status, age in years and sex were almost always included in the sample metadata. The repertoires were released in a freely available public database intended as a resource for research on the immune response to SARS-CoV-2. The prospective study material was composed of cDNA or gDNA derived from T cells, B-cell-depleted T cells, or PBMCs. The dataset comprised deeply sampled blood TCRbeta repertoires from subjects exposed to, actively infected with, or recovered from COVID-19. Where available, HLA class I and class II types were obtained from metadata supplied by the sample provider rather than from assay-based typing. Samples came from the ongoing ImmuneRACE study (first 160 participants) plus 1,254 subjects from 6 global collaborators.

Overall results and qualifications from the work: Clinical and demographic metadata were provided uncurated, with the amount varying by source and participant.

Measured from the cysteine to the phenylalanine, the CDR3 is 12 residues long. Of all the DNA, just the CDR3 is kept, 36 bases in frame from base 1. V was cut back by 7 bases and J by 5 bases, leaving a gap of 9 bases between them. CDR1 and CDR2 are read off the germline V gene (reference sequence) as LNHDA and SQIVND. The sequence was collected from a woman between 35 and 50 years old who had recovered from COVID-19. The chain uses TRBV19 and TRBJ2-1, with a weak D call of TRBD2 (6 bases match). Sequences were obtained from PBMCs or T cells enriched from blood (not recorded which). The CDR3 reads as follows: CASTTRDNEQFF. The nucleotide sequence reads TGTGCCAGTACGACTAGAGACAATGAGCAGTTCTTC.